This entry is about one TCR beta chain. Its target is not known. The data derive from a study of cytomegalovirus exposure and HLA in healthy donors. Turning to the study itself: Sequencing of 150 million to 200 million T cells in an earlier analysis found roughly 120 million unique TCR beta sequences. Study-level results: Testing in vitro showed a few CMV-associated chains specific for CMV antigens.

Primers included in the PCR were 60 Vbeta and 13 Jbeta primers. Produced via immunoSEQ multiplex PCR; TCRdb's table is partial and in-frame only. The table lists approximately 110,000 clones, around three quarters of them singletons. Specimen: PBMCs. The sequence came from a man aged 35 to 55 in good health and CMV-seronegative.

CDR3: CASSKAGGTNTIYF. CDR3 nucleotides: TGTGCCAGCAGCAAAGCAGGGGGGACGAACACCATATATTTT. V usage is TRBV13 and J usage is TRBJ1-3; 7 bases are a match to TRBD1. Germline V gene sequence: CDR1 PRHDT, CDR2 FYEKMQ (reference sequence). J was trimmed by 7 bases and V by 5 bases; bases with no gene match: 8. The CDR3 runs to 14 residues.